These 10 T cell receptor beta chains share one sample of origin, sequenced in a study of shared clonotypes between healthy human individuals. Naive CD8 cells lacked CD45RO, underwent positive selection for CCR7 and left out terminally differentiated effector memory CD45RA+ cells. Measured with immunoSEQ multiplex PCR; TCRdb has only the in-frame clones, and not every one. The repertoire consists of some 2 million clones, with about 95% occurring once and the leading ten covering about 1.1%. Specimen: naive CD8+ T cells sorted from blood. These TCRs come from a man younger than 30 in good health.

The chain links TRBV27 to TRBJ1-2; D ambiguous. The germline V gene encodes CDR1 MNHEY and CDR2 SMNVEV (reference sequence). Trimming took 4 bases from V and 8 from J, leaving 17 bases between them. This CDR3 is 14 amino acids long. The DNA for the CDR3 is TGTGCCAGCAGTTCCGGCCCGTTGGCGGGGGGCTACACCTTC. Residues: CASSSGPLAGGYTF.

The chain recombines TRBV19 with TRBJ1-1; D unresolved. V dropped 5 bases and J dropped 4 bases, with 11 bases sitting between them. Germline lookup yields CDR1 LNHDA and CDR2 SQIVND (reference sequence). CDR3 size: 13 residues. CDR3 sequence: CASSVWGGTEAFF. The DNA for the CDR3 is TGTGCCAGTAGTGTGTGGGGTGGCACTGAAGCTTTCTTT.

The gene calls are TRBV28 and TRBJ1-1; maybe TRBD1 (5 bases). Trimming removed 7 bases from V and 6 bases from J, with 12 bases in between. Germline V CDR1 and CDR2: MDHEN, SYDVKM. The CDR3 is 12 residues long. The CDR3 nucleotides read TGTGCCAGCAAAGACCTGGGGGCTGAAGCTTTCTTT. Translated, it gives CASKDLGAEAFF.

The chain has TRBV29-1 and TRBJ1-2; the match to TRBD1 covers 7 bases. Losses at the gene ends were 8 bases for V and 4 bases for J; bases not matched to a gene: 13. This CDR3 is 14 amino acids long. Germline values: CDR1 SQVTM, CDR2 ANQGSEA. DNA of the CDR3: TGCAGCACCCCTTCCGGGACAGAGCCCTATGGCTACACCTTC. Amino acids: CSTPSGTEPYGYTF. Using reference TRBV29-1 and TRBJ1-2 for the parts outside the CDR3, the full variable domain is SAVISQKPSRDICQRGTSLTIQCQVDSQVTMMFWYRQQPGQSLTLIATANQGSEATYESGFVIDKFPISRPNLTFSTLTVSNMSPEDSSIYLCSTPSGTEPYGYTFGSGTRLTVV.

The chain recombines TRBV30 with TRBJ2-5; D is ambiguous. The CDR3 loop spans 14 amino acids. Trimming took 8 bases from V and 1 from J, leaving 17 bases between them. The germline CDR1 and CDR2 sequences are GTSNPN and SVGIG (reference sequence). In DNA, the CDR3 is TGTGCCCTGGGCGCAGTGTCAATCCAAGAGACCCAGTACTTC. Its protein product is CALGAVSIQETQYF.

The CDR3, as DNA: TGTGCCAGCAGCTTGGGGCGGGACGGGGAGCTGTTTTTT. This encodes CASSLGRDGELFF. The rearrangement uses TRBV5-4 and TRBJ2-2, with a weak D call TRBD2 (6 bases). This CDR3 has 13 amino acids. V was shortened by 0 bases and J by 7 bases, with 7 bases between the two germline ends. The germline V gene encodes CDR1 SGHNT and CDR2 YYREEE (reference sequence).

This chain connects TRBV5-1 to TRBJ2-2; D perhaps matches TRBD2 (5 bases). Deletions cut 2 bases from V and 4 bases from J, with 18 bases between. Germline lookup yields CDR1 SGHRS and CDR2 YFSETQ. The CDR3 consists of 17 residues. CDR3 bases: TGCGCCAGCAGCTTAGTCGGTCTAGCTTATTCCACCGGGGAGCTGTTTTTT. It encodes CASSLVGLAYSTGELFF.

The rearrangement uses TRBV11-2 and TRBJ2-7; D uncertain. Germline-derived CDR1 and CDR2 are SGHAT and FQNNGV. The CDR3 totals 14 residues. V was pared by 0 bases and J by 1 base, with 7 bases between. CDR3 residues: CASSLDHQSYEQYF. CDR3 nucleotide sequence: TGTGCCAGCAGCTTAGATCACCAATCCTACGAGCAGTACTTC.

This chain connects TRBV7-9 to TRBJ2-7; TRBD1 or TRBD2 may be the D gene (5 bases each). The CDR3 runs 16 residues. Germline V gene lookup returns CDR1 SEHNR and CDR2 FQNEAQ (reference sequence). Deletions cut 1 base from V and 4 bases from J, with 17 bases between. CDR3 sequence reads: CASSLVLGDVGYEQYF. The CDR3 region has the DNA TGTGCCAGCAGCTTAGTGTTGGGGGACGTGGGTTACGAGCAGTACTTC.

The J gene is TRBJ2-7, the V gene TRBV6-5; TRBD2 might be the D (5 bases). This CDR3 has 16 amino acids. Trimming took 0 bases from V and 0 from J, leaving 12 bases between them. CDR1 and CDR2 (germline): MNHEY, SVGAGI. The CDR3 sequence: CASSYSGGPLSYEQYF. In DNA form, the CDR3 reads TGTGCCAGCAGTTACTCAGGAGGACCGCTCTCCTACGAGCAGTACTTC.